A single sample is the source of the 19 T cell receptor beta chains below, sequenced in a study of blood T cell repertoires in COVID-19. Assay used: immunoSEQ multiplex PCR; TCRdb lists only in-frame clones, some missing. The sample has about 210,000 clones; more than 70% are singletons. Material: PBMCs or T cells enriched from blood (not recorded which). These receptors all stem from a woman younger than 30 who had recovered from COVID-19.

The chain combines TRBV10-3 with TRBJ2-3; D is unclear. The CDR3 loop spans 12 amino acids. V was shortened by 3 bases and J by 1 base, with 2 bases between the two germline ends. Germline CDR1 is ENHRY and CDR2 is SYGVKD. The CDR3 reads CAISDGTDTQYF. In DNA form, the CDR3 reads TGTGCCATCAGTGACGGCACAGATACGCAGTATTTT.

The J gene is TRBJ2-2, the V gene TRBV7-8; 7 bases line up with TRBD1. Looked up from germline, CDR1 is SGHVS and CDR2 is FQNEAQ. The CDR3 runs to 16 residues. The ends lost 1 base at V and 2 bases at J; junction bases unmatched: 4. CDR3 protein: CASSLGTGPNTGELFF. DNA of the CDR3: TGTGCCAGCAGCTTAGGGACAGGCCCAAACACCGGGGAGCTGTTTTTT.

This chain joins TRBV5-1 and TRBJ1-1; perhaps TRBD1 as D (6 bases). This CDR3 has 15 amino acids. With 0 bases removed from V and 5 bases from J, the gap between germline ends came to 14 bases. CDR1 is SGHRS and CDR2 is YFSETQ in the germline V gene. In DNA, the CDR3 is TGCGCCAGCAGCTTGGTACCAGGGGTGGAGACTGAAGCTTTCTTT. The encoded protein is CASSLVPGVETEAFF. Based on the CDR3 plus reference TRBV5-1 and TRBJ1-1, the full variable domain is KAGVTQTPRYLIKTRGQQVTLSCSPISGHRSVSWYQQTPGQGLQFLFEYFSETQRNKGNFPGRFSGRQFSNSRSEMNVSTLELGDSALYLCASSLVPGVETEAFFGQGTRLTVV.

J is TRBJ1-6 and V is TRBV27; D may be TRBD1 (6 bases). The CDR3 runs to 15 residues. Germline V gene data show CDR1 as MNHEY and CDR2 as SMNVEV (reference sequence). Trimming left V 3 bases short and J 6 bases short, with 12 bases between. The CDR3 nucleotides are TGTGCCAGCAGTTTCGGACAGAGAACTAATTCACCCCTCCACTTT. This sequence encodes CASSFGQRTNSPLHF.

The rearrangement uses TRBV10-1 and TRBJ2-3; TRBD2 matches at 11 bases. Germline CDR1 WNHNN, CDR2 SYGVQD (reference sequence). The junction had 4 bases not matched to a gene; V was cut back by 1 base and J by 4 bases. The CDR3 sequence is 16 residues long. The CDR3 sequence is CASSEFSGGEADTQYF. As DNA, the CDR3 is TGCGCCAGCAGTGAGTTTAGCGGGGGGGAAGCAGATACGCAGTATTTT.

The chain uses TRBV30 and TRBJ1-2; possible D gene TRBD1, 5 bases. V lost 4 bases and J 8 bases, leaving 17 bases between the germline ends. CDR3 length: 13 residues. CDR1 is GTSNPN and CDR2 is SVGIG in the germline V gene (reference sequence). CDR3: CAWIKGPGGGYTF. The DNA for the CDR3 is TGTGCCTGGATAAAAGGGCCCGGGGGAGGCTACACCTTC.

The gene calls are TRBV5-1 and TRBJ2-5, with 7 bases fitting TRBD2. V was clipped by 1 base and J by 1 base; unmatched bases: 4. CDR3 length: 15 amino acids. Looked up from germline, CDR1 is SGHRS and CDR2 is YFSETQ. For the CDR3, the DNA is TGCGCCAGCAGCTTGAGGACGGGGGGCCAAGAGACCCAGTACTTC. It encodes CASSLRTGGQETQYF.

J is TRBJ1-2 and V is TRBV5-1; 10 positions agree with TRBD1. The CDR3 has 14 amino acids. CDR1 and CDR2 (germline): SGHRS, YFSETQ. The V and J ends lost 4 bases and 8 bases, in that order; junction bases with no gene match: 8. CDR3 amino acids: CASSASGQGEGYTF. DNA of the CDR3: TGCGCCAGCAGCGCCTCCGGACAGGGGGAAGGCTACACCTTC.

This clone was recorded once. The chain joins TRBV7-3 to TRBJ2-5, with 11 bases lining up with TRBD2. Trimming cost V 5 bases and J 5 bases; bases outside gene matches: 4. This CDR3 region has 14 residues. CDR1 and CDR2 from the germline V gene are SGHTA and FQGTGA. The CDR3 sequence is CASSLAGGLETQYF. For the CDR3, the DNA is TGTGCCAGCAGCCTAGCGGGGGGCCTGGAGACCCAGTACTTC. Drawing the rest from reference TRBV7-3 and TRBJ2-5, the complete variable domain is GAGVSQTPSNKVTEKGKYVELRCDPISGHTALYWYRQSLGQGPEFLIYFQGTGAADDSGLPNDRFFAVRPEGSVSTLKIQRTERGDSAVYLCASSLAGGLETQYFGPGTRLLVL.

This chain's CDR3 is CAWSTTYTGLGGYTF. The CDR3 DNA reads TGTGCCTGGAGTACTACTTATACAGGGTTAGGCGGCTACACCTTC. V usage is TRBV30 and J usage is TRBJ1-2; D is perhaps TRBD1 (6 bases). The germline CDR1 and CDR2 sequences are GTSNPN and SVGIG (reference sequence). With 2 bases removed from V and 8 bases from J, the gap between germline ends came to 21 bases. The CDR3 runs to 15 residues. Supplemented by reference TRBV30 and TRBJ1-2, the full variable domain reads SQTIHQWPATLVQPVGSPLSLECTVEGTSNPNLYWYRQAAGRGLQLLFYSVGIGQISSEVPQNLSASRPQDRQFILSSKKLLLSDSGFYLCAWSTTYTGLGGYTFGSGTRLTVV.

The J gene is TRBJ2-1, the V gene TRBV20-1; 7 bases are a match to TRBD1. CDR3 length: 11 residues. Germline-derived CDR1 and CDR2 are DFQATT and SNEGSKA (reference sequence). With V trimmed by 6 bases and J by 4 bases, 0 bases remained unmatched. In DNA, the CDR3 is TGCAGTGCGGGACAGTACAATGAGCAGTTCTTC. This encodes CSAGQYNEQFF.

CDR3 in DNA: TGTGCCAGCAGCTTAGGGCAGGGAATAAGAGATAATTCACCCCTCCACTTT. Translated: CASSLGQGIRDNSPLHF. This chain uses TRBV7-9 with TRBJ1-6, with D tentatively TRBD1 (5 bases). Trimming removed 1 base at V and 5 bases at J, with 15 bases between. Germline V gene lookup returns CDR1 SEHNR and CDR2 FQNEAQ (reference sequence). CDR3 length: 17 residues. Supplemented by reference TRBV7-9 and TRBJ1-6, the full variable domain reads DTGVSQNPRHKITKRGQNVTFRCDPISEHNRLYWYRQTLGQGPEFLTYFQNEAQLEKSRLLSDRFSAERPKGSFSTLEIQRTEQGDSAMYLCASSLGQGIRDNSPLHFGNGTRLTVT.

This sequence joins TRBV15 and TRBJ2-1; TRBD2 matches 7 bases. The V gene's germline CDR1 is LNHNV and CDR2 YYDKDF (reference sequence). The J segment lost 2 bases and the V segment lost 0 bases, leaving 4 bases of the junction unmatched. This CDR3 has 16 residues. The CDR3 reads CATSRDAGGAYNEQFF. CDR3 sequence (DNA): TGTGCCACCAGCAGAGATGCTGGGGGGGCCTACAATGAGCAGTTCTTC.

The chain carries TRBV10-3 and TRBJ2-3, with D tentatively TRBD2 (5 bases). CDR1 and CDR2 from the germline V gene are ENHRY and SYGVKD. V gave up 5 bases and J gave up 0 bases, with 12 bases separating them. The CDR3 runs to 15 residues. CDR3 DNA: TGTGCCATCAGTTCGCGGACTGCTAGCACAGATACGCAGTATTTT. Translating gives CAISSRTASTDTQYF.

V usage is TRBV30 and J usage is TRBJ1-6, with D hard to call. Germline V gene sequence: CDR1 GTSNPN, CDR2 SVGIG (reference sequence). CDR3 length: 14 amino acids. The V and J ends lost 4 bases and 4 bases respectively, with 11 bases between them. The CDR3, as DNA: TGTGCCTGGACCCAAAGGAGATATAATTCACCCCTCCACTTT. Amino acid sequence: CAWTQRRYNSPLHF.

The count of this clone is one. The V and J genes are TRBV5-1 and TRBJ1-2; D not resolved. Germline CDR1 reads SGHRS; CDR2 reads YFSETQ. V was clipped by 4 bases and J by 3 bases, with 22 bases between them. CDR3 length: 17 residues. The CDR3 nucleotides read TGCGCCAGCAGCGGGCGGGCGGACGGACGGATTCACTATGGCTACACCTTC. Protein sequence: CASSGRADGRIHYGYTF.

The V gene is TRBV7-2, the J gene TRBJ2-3; 7 bases are a match to TRBD2. Trimming at V came to 5 bases and at J to 6 bases, leaving 14 bases not matched to a gene. CDR1 and CDR2 (germline): SGHTA, FQGNSA. The length of the CDR3 is 16 residues. DNA of the CDR3: TGTGCCAGCAGCAAAGGTGGGGGGGGGATGTTGGATACGCAGTATTTT. This codes for CASSKGGGGMLDTQYF. The variable domain in full, with the rest retrieved from reference TRBV7-2 and TRBJ2-3, is GAGVSQSPSNKVTEKGKDVELRCDPISGHTALYWYRQSLGQGLEFLIYFQGNSAPDKSGLPSDRFSAERTGGSVSTLTIQRTQQEDSAVYLCASSKGGGGMLDTQYFGPGTRLTVL.

The chain is built from TRBV6-1 and TRBJ1-5, with D tentatively TRBD1 (6 bases). Germline lookup yields CDR1 MNHNS and CDR2 SASEGT. V lost 2 bases and J 0 bases, leaving 11 bases between the germline ends. The CDR3 has 16 residues. The DNA of the CDR3 is TGTGCCAGCAGTGAACCGGGACATACTAGCAATCAGCCCCAGCATTTT. Its protein is CASSEPGHTSNQPQHF.

This clone was recorded a few times. V is TRBV3-1 (or the pseudogene TRBV3-2) and J is TRBJ1-2; D gene uncertain. The CDR3 runs to 12 residues. From germline, CDR1 is LGHDT and CDR2 YNNKEL (reference sequence). The ends were cut back, 4 bases at V and 4 bases at J, with 7 bases in the middle. The CDR3 DNA reads as TGTGCCAGCAGCCTAGGAGGCTATGGCTACACCTTC. Translation: CASSLGGYGYTF.